A single sample gave rise to the 23 T cell receptor beta chains below, sequenced in a study of T cell clonotyping in hematopoietic cell transplantation. The protocol was immunoSEQ multiplex PCR, while the TCRdb copy is restricted to in-frame clones and leaves out a portion. The profile shows several thousand clones, approximately 80% of them singletons. This sample comprised peripheral blood mononuclear cells, obtained 180 days after allogeneic stem cell transplant. Receptors were obtained from a female patient aged 50-65 years who had an allogeneic stem cell transplant from an unrelated donor, so the T cells may come from the graft donor. Some clones in this sample may be carry-over from other donors' samples.

Regarding this clone: An end of the junction does not agree with germline; a read error may underlie this. The chain recombines TRBV2 with TRBJ2-6; weak D call: TRBD1 (5 bases). There are 16 residues in the CDR3. Per the germline V gene, CDR1 is SNHLY and CDR2 is FYNNEI. The CDR3 here is CASSESRASGANVLTF. CDR3 nucleotides: TGTGCCAGCAGTGAAAGTAGGGCGAGTGGGGCCAACGTCCTGACCTTC.

The chain is built from TRBV27 and TRBJ1-1, with D possibly being TRBD1 (5 bases). The CDR3 length is 15 residues. V lost 0 bases and J lost 4, with 12 bases in between. Germline values: CDR1 MNHEY, CDR2 SMNVEV (reference sequence). The CDR3 DNA follows: TGTGCCAGCAGTTTATCGAGGACCGGGGGCACTGAAGCTTTCTTT. Amino acids: CASSLSRTGGTEAFF.

This clone appeared a single time. The chain uses TRBV28 and TRBJ2-7; D not resolved. V lost 11 bases and J 6 bases, leaving 23 bases between the germline ends. Germline V gene sequence: CDR1 MDHEN, CDR2 SYDVKM. The CDR3 runs to 14 residues. In nucleotides, the CDR3 is TGTGCCTCCAATCCAGCGAAAGCTGTCCGCGAGCAGTACTTC. Translation gives CASNPAKAVREQYF.

The J gene is TRBJ1-1, the V gene TRBV7-9; 9 bases fit TRBD1. In germline, CDR1 is SEHNR, CDR2 FQNEAQ (reference sequence). This CDR3 is built from 14 residues. The V gene end was trimmed by 3 bases and the J gene end by 4 bases; junction bases not matched to a gene: 3. The CDR3 protein is CASSFRDRVTEAFF. In DNA, the CDR3 is TGTGCCAGCAGCTTCCGGGACAGGGTCACTGAAGCTTTCTTT. Filled out from reference TRBV7-9 and TRBJ1-1, the complete variable domain reads DTGVSQNPRHKITKRGQNVTFRCDPISEHNRLYWYRQTLGQGPEFLTYFQNEAQLEKSRLLSDRFSAERPKGSFSTLEIQRTEQGDSAMYLCASSFRDRVTEAFFGQGTRLTVV.

The V call is TRBV30, the J call TRBJ2-7; TRBD2 might be the D (6 bases). Deletions cut 0 bases from V and 0 bases from J, with 15 bases between. Germline CDR1 and CDR2: GTSNPN and SVGIG (reference sequence). There are 16 residues in the CDR3. Written as DNA, the CDR3 is TGTGCCTGGAGTGTTAGATTCGGGAGCGACTCCTACGAGCAGTACTTC. Translation gives CAWSVRFGSDSYEQYF.

The J gene is TRBJ2-7, the V gene TRBV5-1, with D perhaps matching TRBD1 (6 bases). V lost 0 bases and J 10 bases, leaving 11 bases between the germline ends. The CDR3 totals 12 residues. Germline loops: CDR1 SGHRS, CDR2 YFSETQ. The CDR3 region has the DNA TGCGCCAGCAGCTTGGACTGGACAGATCAGTACTTC. Its protein product is CASSLDWTDQYF.

V and J are TRBV6-5 and TRBJ2-1, with TRBD2 identical over 12 bases. Germline V gives CDR1 MNHEY, CDR2 SVGAGI. The CDR3 has 15 residues. V shed 10 bases, J shed 3 bases, and the junction held 7 bases outside the gene matches. The CDR3 DNA reads TGTGCCACCCGGACTAGCGGGATTGTCTACAATGAGCAGTTCTTC. Protein product: CATRTSGIVYNEQFF.

The chain links TRBV6-5 to TRBJ2-1, with D hard to call. Germline V gene sequence: CDR1 MNHEY, CDR2 SVGAGI. CDR3 length: 15 residues. V was clipped by 5 bases and J by 8 bases, with 19 bases between them. Written as DNA, the CDR3 is TGTGCCAGCAGTCACACAAGCTTCTTAAGGGATGAGCAGTTCTTC. Translated, it gives CASSHTSFLRDEQFF.

The chain carries TRBV4-2 and TRBJ2-5; D tentatively reads TRBD1 or TRBD2 (5 bases each). Between the trimmed V and J ends, which lost 1 base and 5 bases, there was a span of 20 bases. CDR1 and CDR2 (germline): LGHNA, YNFKEQ. This CDR3 is built from 17 residues. CDR3 protein: CASSQAGVGDGEETQYF. The CDR3 nucleotides are TGTGCCAGCAGCCAAGCGGGTGTGGGGGACGGAGAGGAGACCCAGTACTTC.

The chain links TRBV27 to TRBJ1-2, with D perhaps matching TRBD1 (5 bases). CDR1 is MNHEY and CDR2 is SMNVEV in the germline V gene (reference sequence). The CDR3 extends over 13 amino acids. Trimming shortened V by 3 bases and J by 4 bases, and 9 bases separated the two germline ends. The CDR3: CASSLGRSYGYTF. The DNA for the CDR3 is TGTGCCAGCAGTTTGGGGCGGAGCTATGGCTACACCTTC.

The V gene is TRBV28, the J gene TRBJ1-2; no reliable D call. The CDR3 consists of 14 residues. V lost 6 bases and J lost 5, with 16 bases in between. The V gene's germline CDR1 is MDHEN and CDR2 SYDVKM. CDR3: CASRSAAMFYGYTF. CDR3 coding DNA: TGTGCCAGCAGATCGGCAGCTATGTTTTATGGCTACACCTTC.

This chain links TRBV7-2 with TRBJ1-5; no firm D call. This CDR3 is 16 amino acids long. Trimming took off 3 bases at V and 1 base at J, with 13 bases between the two ends. Germline CDR1 SGHTA, CDR2 FQGNSA. Written as DNA, the CDR3 is TGTGCCAGCAGCTTTTTGGAAGGCGCAAGCAATCAGCCCCAGCATTTT. This gives the protein CASSFLEGASNQPQHF.

This rearrangement joins TRBV10-1 to TRBJ1-5; 7 bases align to TRBD1. V shed 5 bases and J 4 bases; nucleotides not matched to a gene: 8. Germline CDR1 and CDR2: WNHNN and SYGVQD (reference sequence). CDR3 length: 15 residues. Here the CDR3 reads CASSMDRRWNQPQHF. The DNA of the CDR3 is TGCGCCAGCAGTATGGACAGGAGGTGGAATCAGCCCCAGCATTTT.

This clone occurred a few times. The chain uses TRBV5-1 and TRBJ1-1; the D gene is possibly TRBD1 (6 bases). V was shortened by 0 bases and J by 3 bases, with 15 bases between the two germline ends. Germline V lookup: CDR1 SGHRS, CDR2 YFSETQ. CDR3 length: 16 amino acids. The CDR3 nucleotides are TGCGCCAGCAGCTTGGTTGCGGGGGCTAAGTACACTGAAGCTTTCTTT. Translating gives CASSLVAGAKYTEAFF.

The chain combines TRBV30 with TRBJ1-2; a weak D match, TRBD1 (5 bases). Germline V CDR1 and CDR2: GTSNPN, SVGIG (reference sequence). The germline V and J ends were trimmed by 2 bases and 3 bases, with 10 bases remaining between them. The CDR3 covers 13 residues. CDR3 sequence reads: CAWSSGGDYGYTF. The CDR3 nucleotides are TGTGCCTGGAGTTCTGGAGGGGACTATGGCTACACCTTC. The whole variable domain, filled in from reference TRBV30 and TRBJ1-2, reads SQTIHQWPATLVQPVGSPLSLECTVEGTSNPNLYWYRQAAGRGLQLLFYSVGIGQISSEVPQNLSASRPQDRQFILSSKKLLLSDSGFYLCAWSSGGDYGYTFGSGTRLTVV.

This rearrangement joins TRBV30 to TRBJ2-7; 13 bases map to TRBD2. Per germline, CDR1 GTSNPN and CDR2 SVGIG (reference sequence). The CDR3 sequence is 16 residues long. The trim removed 4 bases at V and 0 bases at J, leaving 6 bases unmatched. CDR3 DNA: TGTGCCTGGACTGGGACTAGCGGGACCCACTCCTACGAGCAGTACTTC. It encodes CAWTGTSGTHSYEQYF.

J is TRBJ1-1 and V is TRBV27, with a tentative D call TRBD1 (6 bases). Germline V lookup: CDR1 MNHEY, CDR2 SMNVEV (reference sequence). Deletions cut 6 bases from V and 5 bases from J, with 7 bases between. The CDR3 contains 11 residues. CDR3 DNA sequence: TGTGCCAGCAGCACAGGGACTGAAGCTTTCTTT. Its protein is CASSTGTEAFF.

The genes are TRBV30 and TRBJ2-7, with D perhaps TRBD1 (6 bases). CDR1 and CDR2 (germline): GTSNPN, SVGIG (reference sequence). The CDR3 is 12 residues long. With 5 bases removed from V and 3 bases from J, the gap between germline ends came to 11 bases. The CDR3 DNA reads as TGTGCCTGGCGGACAGAAGGCTACGAGCAGTACTTC. This gives the protein CAWRTEGYEQYF.

The chain is built from TRBV29-1 and TRBJ1-3; no clear D. This CDR3 contains 13 residues. V dropped 3 bases and J dropped 4 bases, with 10 bases sitting between them. Germline lookup yields CDR1 SQVTM and CDR2 ANQGSEA. The CDR3 DNA follows: TGCAGCGTTGAGCGGGAGACAGGAAACACCATATATTTT. This sequence encodes CSVERETGNTIYF.

The J gene is TRBJ2-7, the V gene TRBV4-2; 10 bases line up with TRBD1. CDR1 and CDR2 from the germline V gene are LGHNA and YNFKEQ. The ends lost 1 base at V and 3 bases at J; junction bases unmatched: 3. The CDR3 consists of 15 residues. CDR3 sequence reads: CASSQGGTGDYEQYF. DNA of the CDR3: TGTGCCAGCAGCCAAGGAGGGACAGGGGACTACGAGCAGTACTTC.

The chain combines TRBV11-2 with TRBJ2-1, with TRBD2 matching over 13 bases. The germline CDR1 and CDR2 sequences are SGHAT and FQNNGV. CDR3 length equals 18 residues. The trim removed 2 bases at V and 3 bases at J, leaving 7 bases unmatched. For the CDR3, the DNA is TGTGCCAGCAGCTTAAGACTAGCGGGAGGAGGTTTCTACAATGAGCAGTTCTTC. It encodes CASSLRLAGGGFYNEQFF.

The genes are TRBV5-6 and TRBJ1-1; TRBD1 is a possible D gene (6 bases). This CDR3 contains 17 residues. Germline assignment: CDR1 SGHDT and CDR2 YYEEEE. Trimming pared 4 bases from V and 2 bases from J, leaving 21 bases between. In DNA, the CDR3 is TGTGCCAGCAGCGCCCAGGGACACTGGGTTAAAAACACTGAAGCTTTCTTT. Residues: CASSAQGHWVKNTEAFF.

The chain links TRBV7-9 to TRBJ1-2; D not resolved. V was clipped by 1 base and J by 8 bases, with 14 bases between them. The CDR3 is 14 residues long. Per the germline V gene, CDR1 is SEHNR and CDR2 is FQNEAQ (reference sequence). The CDR3 spells CASSLVQAAGGYTF. CDR3 nucleotide sequence: TGTGCCAGCAGCTTAGTCCAGGCAGCGGGGGGCTACACCTTC.